These 29 T cell receptor beta chains were sequenced from one sample in a study of T cell responses to AZD1222 COVID-19 vaccine. TCRdb keeps only in-frame clones here, not all; method: immunoSEQ multiplex PCR. The sample holds 120,000 or so clones; about 89% are singletons and the top ten take 6.5% to 7.5%. The source was peripheral blood, collected 28 days after the second AZD1222 dose. Receptors originate from an adult who received the AZD1222 COVID-19 vaccine.

The chain uses TRBV28 and TRBJ2-7; no firm D call. Trimming pared 2 bases from V and 3 bases from J, leaving 5 bases between. CDR1 is MDHEN, CDR2 SYDVKM, per germline. The CDR3 is 12 amino acids. The CDR3 loop is CASSLPDYEQYF. CDR3 sequence (DNA): TGTGCCAGCAGTTTACCAGACTACGAGCAGTACTTC.

V and J are TRBV7-2 and TRBJ2-2; the match to TRBD1 covers 12 bases. Germline V gene data show CDR1 as SGHTA and CDR2 as FQGNSA. The CDR3 sequence is 17 residues long. V was clipped by 3 bases and J by 5 bases; unmatched bases: 7. The CDR3 coding sequence is TGTGCCAGCAGCTTGGGGACAGGGGGCTGGAGAACCGGGGAGCTGTTTTTT. It translates to CASSLGTGGWRTGELFF. Variable domain in full (rest from reference TRBV7-2 and TRBJ2-2): GAGVSQSPSNKVTEKGKDVELRCDPISGHTALYWYRQSLGQGLEFLIYFQGNSAPDKSGLPSDRFSAERTGGSVSTLTIQRTQQEDSAVYLCASSLGTGGWRTGELFFGEGSRLTVL.

The chain has TRBV6-5 and TRBJ2-3; D is undetermined. V was pared by 6 bases and J by 0 bases, with 13 bases between. The CDR3 runs 15 residues. Germline loops: CDR1 MNHEY, CDR2 SVGAGI. CDR3 nucleotides: TGTGCCAGCAGCACCTCTCGCGGAAGCACAGATACGCAGTATTTT. Amino acid sequence: CASSTSRGSTDTQYF.

The CDR3 region is CASSRDRNPRQYF. The CDR3, as DNA: TGTGCCAGTAGCCGGGACAGGAATCCCCGTCAGTACTTC. The chain carries TRBV19 and TRBJ2-7; TRBD1 matches at 8 bases. Trimming took 6 bases from V and 10 from J; bases not matched to a gene: 11. This CDR3 is 13 amino acids long. The germline gives CDR1 LNHDA, CDR2 SQIVND (reference sequence).

The chain is built from TRBV28 and TRBJ1-1, with unresolved D. There are 15 residues in the CDR3. CDR1 is MDHEN and CDR2 is SYDVKM in the germline V gene. V was cut by 1 base and J by 4 bases, with 13 bases left in between. CDR3 sequence (DNA): TGTGCCAGCAGTTTATTAGGAGGAGAACTCACTGAAGCTTTCTTT. This translates into CASSLLGGELTEAFF.

V gene TRBV2 combines with J gene TRBJ1-5; the D is unclear. Per the germline V gene, CDR1 is SNHLY and CDR2 is FYNNEI. The V end was cut by 5 bases, the J end by 4 bases, with 15 bases between. The CDR3 totals 15 residues. CDR3 region: CASSQRGSWNQPQHF. As DNA, the CDR3 is TGTGCCAGCAGTCAGAGAGGGAGCTGGAATCAGCCCCAGCATTTT.

The V and J genes are TRBV11-2 and TRBJ2-3; tentative D call: TRBD2 (5 bases). From germline, CDR1 is SGHAT and CDR2 FQNNGV. This CDR3 contains 16 residues. Deletions cut 6 bases from V and 1 base from J, with 17 bases between. CDR3: CASSPLGGYGTDTQYF. The CDR3, as DNA: TGTGCCAGCAGTCCACTAGGTGGGTACGGCACAGATACGCAGTATTTT.

This clone was seen only once. The genes are TRBV7-3 and TRBJ2-5; D not certain. CDR1 is SGHTA, CDR2 FQGTGA, per germline. CDR3 length: 13 residues. V lost 1 base, J lost 7 bases, and 10 bases lay in between. This CDR3 reads CASSLRHLGTQYF. In DNA form, the CDR3 reads TGTGCCAGCAGCTTAAGGCACCTCGGGACCCAGTACTTC.

The V gene is TRBV6-6, the J gene TRBJ1-2, with D unclear. The CDR3 contains 14 residues. V was cut by 6 bases and J by 4 bases, with 15 bases left in between. Germline lookup yields CDR1 MNHNY and CDR2 SVGAGI (reference sequence). DNA of the CDR3: TGTGCCAGCAGCGAGATAAACTGGATCTATGGCTACACCTTC. Encoded protein: CASSEINWIYGYTF.

This clone has a single count. V and J are TRBV5-1 and TRBJ2-1; perhaps TRBD1 as D (7 bases). This CDR3 region has 15 residues. Trimming left V 0 bases short and J 5 bases short, with 12 bases between. CDR1 is SGHRS and CDR2 is YFSETQ in the germline V gene. This CDR3 is CASSLVRGAHNEQFF. CDR3 DNA sequence: TGCGCCAGCAGCTTGGTCAGGGGGGCCCACAATGAGCAGTTCTTC.

Here the CDR3 DNA reads TGTGCCAGCTCACTGGCCGGGGACGCCATTACGAGGCAGTACTTC. This sequence encodes CASSLAGDAITRQYF. This chain connects TRBV18 to TRBJ2-7; D is tentatively TRBD1 or TRBD2 (5 bases each). Germline CDR1 reads KGHSH; CDR2 reads LQKENI. V was trimmed by 4 bases and J by 9 bases, leaving 22 bases between them. The length of the CDR3 is 15 residues.

This clone was recorded only once. The gene calls are TRBV10-3 and TRBJ1-4; 9 bases are shared with TRBD1. V lost 5 bases, J lost 8 bases, and 6 bases stayed unmatched. CDR1 is ENHRY and CDR2 is SYGVKD in the germline V gene. The CDR3 is 14 amino acids. In DNA form, the CDR3 reads TGTGCCATCAGTCCCCGGACAGGGGAGGAAAAACTGTTTTTT. Its translation: CAISPRTGEEKLFF.

In this sample, this clone turned up a few times. This sequence joins TRBV5-6 and TRBJ2-7; D possibly corresponds to TRBD1 (6 bases). The V and J ends lost 2 bases and 4 bases respectively, with 13 bases between them. The germline gives CDR1 SGHDT, CDR2 YYEEEE. The CDR3 sequence is 14 residues long. CDR3 nucleotide sequence: TGTGCCAGCAGCTTAAGGGACACAGAGTACGAGCAGTACTTC. It yields the protein CASSLRDTEYEQYF.

The genes are TRBV10-3 and TRBJ2-1; a weak D match, TRBD1 (6 bases). The V gene's germline CDR1 is ENHRY and CDR2 SYGVKD. Trimming stripped 0 bases from V and 3 bases from J, with 12 bases between. The CDR3 consists of 16 residues. CDR3 nucleotides: TGTGCCATCAGTGAGTCTGTGACAGGCAACTACAATGAGCAGTTCTTC. Translating gives CAISESVTGNYNEQFF.

The chain is built from TRBV10-1 and TRBJ1-1, with 8 positions matching TRBD1. V lost 2 bases, J lost 3 bases, and 5 bases stayed unmatched. The CDR3 contains 15 residues. CDR1 WNHNN and CDR2 SYGVQD come from the germline V gene (reference sequence). This CDR3 is CASSERWDRYTEAFF. For the CDR3, the DNA is TGCGCCAGCAGTGAGCGTTGGGACAGGTACACTGAAGCTTTCTTT.

V is TRBV6-2 or TRBV6-3 and J is TRBJ2-2, with D hard to call. Germline V gene lookup returns CDR1 MNHEY and CDR2 SVGEGT. Trimming left V 2 bases short and J 4 bases short, with 2 bases between. CDR3 length: 12 residues. The CDR3 bases are TGTGCCAGCAGTTACCCCACCGGGGAGCTGTTTTTT. Residues: CASSYPTGELFF.

The chain combines TRBV9 with TRBJ2-1, with a tentative D call TRBD2 (5 bases). The CDR3 runs 16 residues. V was cut by 3 bases and J by 4 bases, with 17 bases left in between. Germline V gene lookup returns CDR1 SGDLS and CDR2 YYNGEE. The CDR3 protein is CASSAQRTGLYNEQFF. The CDR3 coding sequence is TGTGCCAGCAGCGCCCAAAGAACCGGACTGTACAATGAGCAGTTCTTC.

A single count supports this clone. The V gene is TRBV25-1, the J gene TRBJ1-5, with D tentatively TRBD1 (5 bases). Trimming cost V 10 bases and J 0 bases, with 22 bases left between them. Looked up from germline, CDR1 is MGHDK and CDR2 is SYGVNS. The CDR3 loop spans 17 amino acids. The CDR3 region has the DNA TGTGCCAACACGCCCGGGACCCCTGGGGGTAGCAATCAGCCCCAGCATTTT. This codes for CANTPGTPGGSNQPQHF.

The chain couples TRBV5-1 to TRBJ2-1; 8 nucleotides line up with TRBD1. In germline, CDR1 is SGHRS, CDR2 YFSETQ. Losses at the gene ends were 3 bases for V and 7 bases for J; bases not matched to a gene: 9. The CDR3 extends over 15 amino acids. CDR3 DNA: TGCGCCAGCAGCTCCGGGACAGGACCCCTGAATGAGCAGTTCTTC. It yields the protein CASSSGTGPLNEQFF. The whole variable domain, filled in from reference TRBV5-1 and TRBJ2-1, reads KAGVTQTPRYLIKTRGQQVTLSCSPISGHRSVSWYQQTPGQGLQFLFEYFSETQRNKGNFPGRFSGRQFSNSRSEMNVSTLELGDSALYLCASSSGTGPLNEQFFGPGTRLTVL.

V is TRBV3-1 (or the pseudogene TRBV3-2) and J is TRBJ1-3; D is unclear. CDR1 is LGHDT, CDR2 YNNKEL, per germline (reference sequence). Trimming took off 6 bases at V and 0 bases at J, with 15 bases between the two ends. The CDR3 extends over 16 amino acids. CDR3 DNA: TGTGCCAGCAGACCCCTGGTGTATGGCTCTGGAAACACCATATATTTT. This encodes CASRPLVYGSGNTIYF.

A single count supports this clone. V is TRBV10-3 and J is TRBJ2-7, with 12 positions matching TRBD2. The CDR3 spans 18 residues. The germline gives CDR1 ENHRY, CDR2 SYGVKD. The J segment lost 2 bases and the V segment lost 2 bases, leaving 10 bases of the junction unmatched. CDR3: CAISEENRGLAGAYEQYF. As DNA, the CDR3 is TGTGCCATCAGTGAGGAAAACAGGGGACTAGCGGGCGCCTACGAGCAGTACTTC.

This chain connects TRBV5-6 to TRBJ2-2; 14 positions agree with TRBD2. J was trimmed by 7 bases and V by 3 bases; bases with no gene match: 8. This CDR3 comprises 17 residues. Germline CDR1 is SGHDT and CDR2 is YYEEEE. The CDR3 region has the DNA TGTGCCAGCAGCTCGCCGGGACTAGCGGGAGTAGTCGGGGAGCTGTTTTTT. Its protein is CASSSPGLAGVVGELFF.

The chain recombines TRBV7-3 with TRBJ2-6; D gene unclear. Germline-derived CDR1 and CDR2 are SGHTA and FQGTGA. CDR3 length: 16 residues. V shed 2 bases and J shed 0 bases, with 8 bases lying between them. This chain's CDR3 is CASSLLSSSGANVLTF. The CDR3 region has the DNA TGTGCCAGCAGCTTATTAAGCTCCTCTGGGGCCAACGTCCTGACTTTC.

The rearrangement joins TRBV9 to TRBJ1-3, with D perhaps matching TRBD1 (5 bases). V lost 4 bases, J lost 2 bases, and 10 bases lay in between. The CDR3 is 14 residues long. Looked up from germline, CDR1 is SGDLS and CDR2 is YYNGEE. CDR3 nucleotides: TGTGCCAGCAGCTCCAGGGTAGCTGGAAACACCATATATTTT. Amino acid sequence: CASSSRVAGNTIYF.

This clone was observed a handful of times. V and J are TRBV28 and TRBJ2-2, with D possibly TRBD1 on 6 matching bases. Germline values: CDR1 MDHEN, CDR2 SYDVKM. V gave up 5 bases and J gave up 2 bases, with 21 bases separating them. This CDR3 has 18 residues. The CDR3 region is CASSGIQGRRTNTGELFF. CDR3 bases: TGTGCCAGCAGTGGAATACAGGGCCGCCGCACTAACACCGGGGAGCTGTTTTTT.

The chain is built from TRBV4-2 and TRBJ1-5, with 10 bases identical to TRBD1. V lost 1 base to trimming and J lost 6 bases; unmatched junction nucleotides: 12. Per the germline V gene, CDR1 is LGHNA and CDR2 is YNFKEQ. CDR3 length: 18 amino acids. The CDR3: CASSQGLSGTGVGQPQHF. For the CDR3, the DNA is TGTGCCAGCAGCCAAGGCCTCTCTGGGACAGGGGTTGGTCAGCCCCAGCATTTT.

The chain combines TRBV11-3 with TRBJ1-6; D might be TRBD1 (6 bases). CDR3 length: 19 amino acids. V lost 1 base and J 0 bases, leaving 16 bases between the germline ends. Germline lookup yields CDR1 SGHNT and CDR2 YENEEA. The CDR3 protein is CASSLGTGQTSSYNSPLHF. The CDR3 DNA reads as TGTGCCAGCAGCTTAGGGACCGGACAGACGAGCTCCTATAATTCACCCCTCCACTTT.

The rearrangement uses TRBV6-5 and TRBJ2-3; D is unclear. The CDR3 covers 13 residues. V lost 6 bases to trimming and J lost 4 bases, with 11 bases between them. CDR1 and CDR2 from the germline V gene are MNHEY and SVGAGI. The CDR3 coding sequence is TGTGCCAGCAGGCCCCCCGGTTCAGATACGCAGTATTTT. It is translated as CASRPPGSDTQYF.

V gene TRBV7-3 combines with J gene TRBJ1-2; TRBD1 might be the D (5 bases). Germline CDR1 SGHTA, CDR2 FQGTGA. This CDR3 has 14 amino acids. Trimming took off 1 base at V and 4 bases at J, with 10 bases between the two ends. CDR3 region: CASSLNRQGYGYTF. The CDR3, as DNA: TGTGCCAGCAGCTTAAACCGGCAGGGCTATGGCTACACCTTC.